Presented here are 5 T cell receptor beta chains from one specimen sequenced in a study of OX40 agonist ivuxolimab in advanced cancers. TCRdb's table, derived via immunoSEQ multiplex PCR, lists solely in-frame clones and lacks some. The sample records roughly 67,000 clones, about nine tenths being singletons. Sequencing used CD4+ or CD8+ T cells sorted from blood, obtained in a trial of the OX40 agonist ivuxolimab. The receptors shown here come from an adult with an advanced solid tumor such as melanoma, head and neck, liver or kidney cancer.

This clone appeared a few times. The J gene is TRBJ2-7, the V gene TRBV27; possibly TRBD2 for D (5 bases). The V gene's germline CDR1 is MNHEY and CDR2 SMNVEV (reference sequence). The CDR3 consists of 13 residues. The V end was cut by 2 bases, the J end by 5 bases, with 10 bases between. The CDR3 DNA reads TGTGCCAGCAGTTTAGAAGCGCGGGACGAGCAGTACTTC. The encoded protein is CASSLEARDEQYF.

The V and J genes are TRBV18 and TRBJ1-3; D remains ambiguous. Germline V lookup: CDR1 KGHSH, CDR2 LQKENI. With 9 bases removed from V and 2 bases from J, the gap between germline ends came to 14 bases. The CDR3 consists of 14 residues. The CDR3 DNA follows: TGTGCCAGTTACGAAGGGTCGGCTGGAAACACCATATATTTT. The encoded protein is CASYEGSAGNTIYF.

V is TRBV6-5 and J is TRBJ1-1; D is uncertain. V dropped 9 bases and J dropped 1 base, with 3 bases sitting between them. This CDR3 is 10 amino acids long. The germline gives CDR1 MNHEY, CDR2 SVGAGI. CDR3 sequence (DNA): TGTGCCAGTAGGAACACTGAAGCTTTCTTT. Protein: CASRNTEAFF.

The chain employs TRBV6-5 and TRBJ2-1; a possible D gene is TRBD2 (5 bases). Trimming took off 8 bases at V and 5 bases at J, with 13 bases between the two ends. Per germline, CDR1 MNHEY and CDR2 SVGAGI. The CDR3 is made up of 13 amino acids. The CDR3 DNA follows: TGTGCCAGCTGGGCAGTCGGGGACAATGAGCAGTTCTTC. It is translated as CASWAVGDNEQFF.

The rearrangement joins TRBV21-1 to TRBJ1-6. TRBV21-1 is classified as a pseudogene. The CDR3 runs 19 residues. CDR3 protein: CASGGGRQALGSYNSPLHF. In DNA form, the CDR3 reads TGTGCCAGCGGCGGGGGTAGACAGGCGTTGGGGTCCTATAATTCACCCCTCCACTTT.